The 29 T cell receptor beta chains in this list originate from one sample, sequenced in a study of response to subunit inactivated influenza vaccine. One entry per CDR3 protein, called by TCRdb with MiXCR from the RT-PCR reads. The repertoire includes roughly 780,000 distinct CDR3 sequences, about 18% of them detected once, and roughly 11% sits in the top ten. Sequencing used PBMCs from blood, obtained less than 6 days after vaccination. The receptors here all came from a man aged 50 to 60 who received an inactivated influenza vaccine.

The chain recombines TRBV7-2 with TRBJ1-2, with 7 nucleotides matching TRBD1. The CDR3 extends over 16 amino acids. The junction had 13 bases not matched to a gene; V was cut back by 5 bases and J by 4 bases. Germline-derived CDR1 and CDR2 are SGHTA and FQGNSA. CDR3 in DNA: TGTGCCAGCAGCCGGGTACAGGGGCGGGAGCCCTATGGCTACACCTTC. Translated: CASSRVQGREPYGYTF. The variable domain in full, with the rest retrieved from reference TRBV7-2 and TRBJ1-2, is GAGVSQSPSNKVTEKGKDVELRCDPISGHTALYWYRQSLGQGLEFLIYFQGNSAPDKSGLPSDRFSAERTGGSVSTLTIQRTQQEDSAVYLCASSRVQGREPYGYTFGSGTRLTVV.

This chain links TRBV9 with TRBJ2-1, with a possible D match to TRBD2 (6 bases). CDR1 is SGDLS and CDR2 is YYNGEE in the germline V gene. The CDR3 is 17 amino acids. V lost 0 bases, J lost 0 bases, and 13 bases lay in between. CDR3 region: CASSVGGTLSSYNEQFF. For the CDR3, the DNA is TGTGCCAGCAGCGTAGGCGGGACTCTGAGCTCCTACAATGAGCAGTTCTTC.

The chain combines TRBV4-3 with TRBJ2-2, with D tentatively TRBD1 (5 bases). V lost 1 base and J 3 bases, leaving 9 bases between the germline ends. The germline CDR1 and CDR2 sequences are LGHNA and YSLEER. This CDR3 has 15 residues. CDR3 bases: TGCGCCAGCAGCCAAGCGAAGGGGCACACCGGGGAGCTGTTTTTT. Translating it yields CASSQAKGHTGELFF.

This clonotype turned up a few times. The rearrangement uses TRBV10-3 and TRBJ2-3, with TRBD1 matching over 9 bases. The germline V gene has CDR1 ENHRY and CDR2 SYGVKD. This CDR3 contains 15 residues. Trimming took 3 bases from V and 4 from J; bases not matched to a gene: 5. CDR3 nucleotides: TGTGCCATCAGTGACCCGGGACAGGGCCCAGATACGCAGTATTTT. Protein: CAISDPGQGPDTQYF.

This chain uses TRBV5-1 with TRBJ2-2, with D possibly TRBD2 on 6 matching bases. The CDR3 is made up of 18 amino acids. The V gene's germline CDR1 is SGHRS and CDR2 YFSETQ. Between the trimmed V and J ends, which lost 4 bases and 3 bases, there was a span of 22 bases. For the CDR3, the DNA is TGCGCCAGCAGCGTAGGAGGGGACCTTATCCCGTACACCGGGGAGCTGTTTTTT. Translated: CASSVGGDLIPYTGELFF.

This clonotype was recorded only once. The DNA for the CDR3 is TGTGCCAGCAGCTACGGGGGACTAGGTGGGAATGAGCAGTTCTTC. Its translation is CASSYGGLGGNEQFF. The chain recombines TRBV11-3 with TRBJ2-1; 8 nucleotides agree with TRBD2. This CDR3 is 15 amino acids long. With V trimmed by 4 bases and J by 7 bases, 9 bases remained unmatched. The germline V gene has CDR1 SGHNT and CDR2 YENEEA.

This clonotype was counted a few times. The gene calls are TRBV14 and TRBJ2-5, with a tentative D call TRBD2 (6 bases). The CDR3 extends over 15 amino acids. Trimming took off 1 base at V and 7 bases at J, with 16 bases between the two ends. CDR1 is SGHDN and CDR2 is FVKESK in the germline V gene. The CDR3 sequence is CASSQGDSHVGTQYF. The CDR3 nucleotides read TGTGCCAGCAGCCAAGGGGACTCACACGTCGGGACCCAGTACTTC.

This clonotype was observed a handful of times. This sequence joins TRBV12-3 or TRBV12-4 and TRBJ2-1; 13 bases are a match to TRBD2. The CDR3 contains 16 residues. The V and J ends lost 3 bases and 10 bases, in that order; junction bases with no gene match: 9. The CDR3 DNA sequence: TGTGCCAGCAGTTTCGGACTAGCGGGAGCGAAGGGGGAGCAGTTCTTC. Residues: CASSFGLAGAKGEQFF.

This clonotype came up a few times. V gene TRBV14 combines with J gene TRBJ2-7, with D possibly matching TRBD1 (5 bases). Germline values: CDR1 SGHDN, CDR2 FVKESK. Trimming removed 7 bases from V and 0 bases from J, with 10 bases in between. There are 13 residues in the CDR3. This chain's CDR3 is CASTGTGSYEQYF. The CDR3 DNA reads as TGTGCCAGCACCGGTACAGGCTCCTACGAGCAGTACTTC.

This clonotype was recorded a few times. The chain couples TRBV20-1 to TRBJ2-1; TRBD2 agrees at 15 bases. V was pared by 7 bases and J by 14 bases, with 15 bases of the junction left unmatched. This CDR3 contains 15 residues. Germline-derived CDR1 and CDR2 are DFQATT and SNEGSKA (reference sequence). The CDR3 region is CSVLARTSGGAQKFF. The CDR3 DNA reads as TGCAGTGTCCTAGCACGGACTAGCGGGGGGGCCCAAAAGTTCTTC.

The chain recombines TRBV6-5 with TRBJ1-2, with D possibly matching TRBD1 (5 bases). V lost 0 bases and J 4 bases, leaving 12 bases between the germline ends. CDR3 length equals 15 residues. The germline gives CDR1 MNHEY, CDR2 SVGAGI. The CDR3 sequence is CASSYSNRGGYGYTF. Written as DNA, the CDR3 is TGTGCCAGCAGTTACTCGAACCGGGGGGGCTATGGCTACACCTTC.

The rearrangement links TRBV20-1 to TRBJ1-6, with a possible D match to TRBD1 (5 bases). The CDR3 length is 14 residues. The V gene's germline CDR1 is DFQATT and CDR2 SNEGSKA (reference sequence). V was cut by 0 bases and J by 5 bases, with 8 bases left in between. For the CDR3, the DNA is TGCAGTGCTAGAGATGGGGGAAATAATTCACCCCTCCACTTT. Translated: CSARDGGNNSPLHF.

This clonotype occurred a few times. The rearrangement uses TRBV6-6 and TRBJ2-1; D may be TRBD1 (6 bases). CDR1 MNHNY and CDR2 SVGAGI come from the germline V gene (reference sequence). The length of the CDR3 is 10 residues. V was pared by 2 bases and J by 16 bases, with 9 bases between. The CDR3 DNA reads TGTGCCAGCAGTTACGGGACACTTTTCTTC. Translation: CASSYGTLFF.

This clonotype has ten or more counts. This chain links TRBV7-3 with TRBJ2-2, with a possible D match to TRBD2 (5 bases). The CDR3 totals 13 residues. Germline-derived CDR1 and CDR2 are SGHTA and FQGTGA. Trimming stripped 6 bases from V and 2 bases from J, with 7 bases between. CDR3 loop: CASRSGNTGELFF. The CDR3 DNA reads TGTGCCAGCAGAAGCGGTAACACCGGGGAGCTGTTTTTT.

This clonotype came up a few times. This chain uses TRBV7-2 with TRBJ2-4; the D is unclear. The V end lost 5 bases, the J end lost 9 bases, and 11 bases lay between the germline ends. The CDR3 has 12 amino acids. Germline V CDR1 and CDR2: SGHTA, FQGNSA. For the CDR3, the DNA is TGTGCCAGCAGCCCAATAGTAAGCATTCAGTACTTC. This codes for CASSPIVSIQYF.

The chain uses TRBV20-1 and TRBJ2-3, with 8 positions matching TRBD2. V was pared by 3 bases and J by 4 bases, with 9 bases of the junction left unmatched. The CDR3 sequence is 15 residues long. Germline assignment: CDR1 DFQATT and CDR2 SNEGSKA (reference sequence). The CDR3 loop reads CSARGRGAQPDTQYF. For the CDR3, the DNA is TGCAGTGCTAGGGGGCGGGGGGCGCAACCAGATACGCAGTATTTT.

The J gene is TRBJ2-1, the V gene TRBV5-6, with D possibly TRBD2 on 6 matching bases. CDR1 and CDR2 from the germline V gene are SGHDT and YYEEEE. There are 15 residues in the CDR3. V was trimmed by 1 base and J by 7 bases, leaving 15 bases between them. The CDR3 nucleotides are TGTGCCAGCAGCTTGCGACTAGGCGACTGGAATGAGCAGTTCTTC. Encoded protein: CASSLRLGDWNEQFF.

V gene TRBV5-1 combines with J gene TRBJ2-7; 7 bases line up with TRBD2. CDR1 is SGHRS and CDR2 is YFSETQ in the germline V gene. The CDR3 totals 15 residues. Germline trimming cut 0 bases from V and 2 bases from J; bases unmatched to any gene: 5. This CDR3 is CASSLERGGPYEQYF. Written as DNA, the CDR3 is TGCGCCAGCAGCTTGGAGCGCGGGGGACCCTACGAGCAGTACTTC. Based on the CDR3 plus reference TRBV5-1 and TRBJ2-7, the full variable domain is KAGVTQTPRYLIKTRGQQVTLSCSPISGHRSVSWYQQTPGQGLQFLFEYFSETQRNKGNFPGRFSGRQFSNSRSEMNVSTLELGDSALYLCASSLERGGPYEQYFGPGTRLTVT.

V and J are TRBV12-3 or TRBV12-4 and TRBJ1-1; D is unclear. The CDR3 contains 15 residues. V was shortened by 6 bases and J by 2 bases, with 16 bases between the two germline ends. CDR3 nucleotides: TGTGCCAGCAGCCCCCCCGACACCCTAAACACTGAAGCTTTCTTT. Its protein is CASSPPDTLNTEAFF.

This clonotype was counted many times. The rearrangement links TRBV20-1 to TRBJ2-5; D may be TRBD1 or TRBD2 (5 bases each). CDR1 is DFQATT, CDR2 SNEGSKA, per germline (reference sequence). This CDR3 region has 17 residues. V lost 0 bases and J lost 5, with 22 bases in between. The CDR3 spells CSARDPLWSPRGETQYF. CDR3 nucleotide sequence: TGCAGTGCTAGAGACCCTTTGTGGTCCCCGAGGGGTGAGACCCAGTACTTC.

In its sample, this clonotype was seen a few times. The gene calls are TRBV29-1 and TRBJ2-5; perhaps TRBD1 as D (5 bases). V lost 7 bases to trimming and J lost 4 bases, with 16 bases between them. Per the germline V gene, CDR1 is SQVTM and CDR2 is ANQGSEA. The CDR3 extends over 13 amino acids. The CDR3 reads CSGHRSMGETQYF. The CDR3 DNA is TGCAGCGGCCACAGGTCCATGGGAGAGACCCAGTACTTC.

This clonotype has more than one count but fewer than ten. The V gene is TRBV20-1, the J gene TRBJ1-2; D might be TRBD1 (5 bases). The CDR3 sequence is 14 residues long. V dropped 2 bases and J dropped 5 bases, with 15 bases sitting between them. Germline CDR1 and CDR2: DFQATT and SNEGSKA (reference sequence). In DNA form, the CDR3 reads TGCAGTGCTAGAATCCGGGACCAGTTATATGGCTACACCTTC. It yields the protein CSARIRDQLYGYTF.

The chain has TRBV6-1 and TRBJ2-3; 12 bases align to TRBD2. J gave up 2 bases and V 7 bases, and 13 bases lay outside the gene matches. The germline CDR1 and CDR2 sequences are MNHNS and SASEGT. The CDR3 is 18 residues long. The CDR3 here is CASTPTRTSGDYTDTQYF. The CDR3 DNA sequence: TGTGCCAGCACTCCAACACGGACTAGCGGGGACTACACAGATACGCAGTATTTT.

A few counts support this clonotype. This sequence joins TRBV6-2 or TRBV6-3 and TRBJ2-6, with 9 bases identical to TRBD1. Losses at the gene ends were 1 base for V and 2 bases for J; bases not matched to a gene: 6. Germline assignment: CDR1 MNHEY and CDR2 SVGEGT. The CDR3 sequence is 18 residues long. In nucleotides, the CDR3 is TGTGCCAGCAGTTACTATGGACAGGGGACGGCTGGGGCCAACGTCCTGACTTTC. Protein product: CASSYYGQGTAGANVLTF.

This clonotype was recorded a few times. The chain links TRBV19 to TRBJ2-1; the D gene is possibly TRBD1 (5 bases). The V gene lost 6 bases and the J gene lost 9 bases, with 15 bases spanning the gap. This CDR3 comprises 13 residues. The V gene's germline CDR1 is LNHDA and CDR2 SQIVND (reference sequence). The CDR3 loop reads CASSPLPQGEQFF. In DNA form, the CDR3 reads TGTGCCAGTAGCCCCCTCCCTCAGGGTGAGCAGTTCTTC.

The rearrangement links TRBV12-3 or TRBV12-4 to TRBJ2-3; 13 bases line up with TRBD2. Losses at the gene ends were 5 bases for V and 2 bases for J; bases not matched to a gene: 7. This CDR3 comprises 17 residues. CDR3 protein: CASSPGLAGIYTDTQYF. For the CDR3, the DNA is TGTGCCAGCAGTCCGGGACTAGCGGGGATATACACAGATACGCAGTATTTT.

The chain couples TRBV20-1 to TRBJ1-2; 8 nucleotides agree with TRBD1. The germline gives CDR1 DFQATT, CDR2 SNEGSKA (reference sequence). V lost 3 bases and J lost 5; bases outside the gene matches: 11. This CDR3 is built from 15 residues. The CDR3 spells CSARTGEPILYGYTF. In DNA form, the CDR3 reads TGCAGTGCTAGGACAGGGGAACCCATCTTGTATGGCTACACCTTC.

The chain joins TRBV27 to TRBJ2-1; 12 bases align to TRBD2. This CDR3 spans 15 amino acids. The ends lost 5 bases at V and 4 bases at J; junction bases unmatched: 3. Germline V CDR1 and CDR2: MNHEY, SMNVEV (reference sequence). The CDR3 coding sequence is TGTGCCAGCAGTCACGGACTAGCGGGGTACAATGAGCAGTTCTTC. Its translation is CASSHGLAGYNEQFF.

In its sample, this clonotype was seen a few times. The CDR3 DNA follows: TGTGCCAGCAGCTTACTATATACGCAGTATTTT. As protein: CASSLLYTQYF. This rearrangement joins TRBV11-2 to TRBJ2-3; D gene unclear. Trimming shortened V by 2 bases and J by 7 bases, and 4 bases separated the two germline ends. CDR1 is SGHAT and CDR2 is FQNNGV in the germline V gene. The CDR3 has 11 residues.